Following are 29 T cell receptor beta chains from one sample sequenced in a study of blood T cell repertoires in COVID-19. TCRdb's table, derived via immunoSEQ multiplex PCR, lists solely in-frame clones and lacks some. Altogether roughly 240,000 clones are present, approximately 85% being singletons, with the ten largest covering 4.7%. Specimen: peripheral blood. The receptors shown here come from a woman between 70 and 85 years old with acute or convalescent COVID-19.

This chain joins TRBV2 and TRBJ2-7; D might be TRBD2 (6 bases). The CDR3 has 14 amino acids. V lost 4 bases and J 4 bases, leaving 14 bases between the germline ends. Germline V CDR1 and CDR2: SNHLY, FYNNEI. The CDR3 region is CASSVAGGAYEQYF. DNA of the CDR3: TGTGCCAGCAGTGTGGCGGGCGGGGCTTACGAGCAGTACTTC.

The genes are TRBV4-3 and TRBJ1-2, with 12 bases identical to TRBD1. This CDR3 is built from 16 residues. Per the germline V gene, CDR1 is LGHNA and CDR2 is YSLEER. V lost 0 bases, J lost 7 bases, and 6 bases stayed unmatched. CDR3 bases: TGCGCCAGCAGCCAAGATTCGGGACAGGGGGCGAGTGGCTACACCTTC. This translates into CASSQDSGQGASGYTF.

The V and J genes are TRBV7-2 and TRBJ2-3, with D possibly matching TRBD2 (5 bases). Trimming removed 5 bases from V and 0 bases from J, with 9 bases in between. CDR3 length: 14 residues. The V gene's germline CDR1 is SGHTA and CDR2 FQGNSA. The CDR3 DNA reads as TGTGCCAGCAGCCGGACTCGAAGCACAGATACGCAGTATTTT. This codes for CASSRTRSTDTQYF.

The chain couples TRBV3-1 (or the pseudogene TRBV3-2) to TRBJ2-6; perhaps TRBD1 as D (6 bases). V shed 4 bases and J shed 0 bases, with 16 bases lying between them. CDR1 and CDR2 from the germline V gene are LGHDT and YNNKEL (reference sequence). The CDR3 totals 18 residues. The CDR3 DNA sequence: TGTGCCAGCAGCCTTTCTTTAGGGGGAGACTCTGGGGCCAACGTCCTGACTTTC. Its translation is CASSLSLGGDSGANVLTF.

V is TRBV2 and J is TRBJ1-2; maybe TRBD1 (5 bases). Trimming removed 1 base at V and 7 bases at J, with 13 bases between. Germline loops: CDR1 SNHLY, CDR2 FYNNEI. CDR3 length equals 14 residues. The CDR3 sequence is CASSEGGATGGYTF. In DNA, the CDR3 is TGTGCCAGCAGTGAAGGGGGCGCGACGGGTGGCTACACCTTC.

The chain uses TRBV6-6 and TRBJ1-5, with D possibly matching TRBD1 (5 bases). Between the trimmed V and J ends, which lost 4 bases and 9 bases, there was a span of 7 bases. CDR3 size: 11 residues. CDR1 MNHNY and CDR2 SVGAGI come from the germline V gene (reference sequence). The CDR3 is CASSSQGPQHF. The CDR3 DNA reads as TGTGCCAGCAGTTCGCAGGGGCCCCAGCATTTT.

This clone has only a few counts. V is TRBV3-1 (or the pseudogene TRBV3-2) and J is TRBJ1-3; no clear D. Germline loops: CDR1 LGHDT, CDR2 YNNKEL (reference sequence). Trimming stripped 5 bases from V and 0 bases from J, with 5 bases between. The CDR3 extends over 13 amino acids. The CDR3 loop reads CASSIYSGNTIYF. CDR3 nucleotide sequence: TGTGCCAGCAGCATTTACTCTGGAAACACCATATATTTT.

The J gene is TRBJ1-3, the V gene TRBV21-1; TRBD1 is taken as the D call from the table, unchecked against the DNA. TRBV21-1 is a recognized pseudogene. This CDR3 region has 14 residues. The CDR3 region is CASSITGSLNTIYF. CDR3 DNA: TGTGCCAGCAGCATTACAGGGAGTTTAAACACCATATATTTT.

V and J are TRBV9 and TRBJ2-1; perhaps TRBD2 as D (6 bases). The CDR3 has 15 amino acids. Germline V gives CDR1 SGDLS, CDR2 YYNGEE. V gave up 0 bases and J gave up 4 bases, with 11 bases separating them. DNA for the CDR3: TGTGCCAGCAGCGTAGTGGGGGAGGCGTACAATGAGCAGTTCTTC. Amino acids: CASSVVGEAYNEQFF.

The chain has TRBV6-2 or TRBV6-3 and TRBJ2-7; 8 nucleotides match TRBD2. V gave up 4 bases and J gave up 2 bases; unmatched junction bases: 16. CDR1 is MNHEY and CDR2 is SVGEGT in the germline V gene. The CDR3 is 18 amino acids. This chain's CDR3 is CASSSVVRSGGSTYEQYF. The CDR3 nucleotides are TGTGCCAGCAGTTCCGTGGTAAGGAGCGGGGGTTCCACCTACGAGCAGTACTTC.

The chain couples TRBV7-2 to TRBJ1-2; TRBD1 is a possible D gene (5 bases). The CDR3 runs 15 residues. Trimming cost V 0 bases and J 5 bases, with 13 bases left between them. Germline V gene sequence: CDR1 SGHTA, CDR2 FQGNSA. The CDR3 region is CASSLATGVGYGYTF. Here the CDR3 DNA reads TGTGCCAGCAGCTTAGCGACGGGGGTGGGGTATGGCTACACCTTC.

The chain is built from TRBV27 and TRBJ1-1; D not certain. The CDR3 consists of 10 residues. Germline CDR1 MNHEY, CDR2 SMNVEV (reference sequence). The germline V and J ends were trimmed by 6 bases and 5 bases, with 4 bases remaining between them. CDR3 region: CASRQTEAFF. In DNA, the CDR3 is TGTGCCAGCAGACAGACTGAAGCTTTCTTT.

The chain carries TRBV7-2 and TRBJ2-7; a possible D gene is TRBD2 (6 bases). V was shortened by 5 bases and J by 3 bases, with 17 bases between the two germline ends. CDR3 length: 15 residues. CDR1 is SGHTA and CDR2 is FQGNSA in the germline V gene. This CDR3 is CASSPGLFKVYEQYF. The CDR3, as DNA: TGTGCCAGCAGCCCAGGACTATTCAAAGTCTACGAGCAGTACTTC. The variable domain in full, with the rest retrieved from reference TRBV7-2 and TRBJ2-7, is GAGVSQSPSNKVTEKGKDVELRCDPISGHTALYWYRQSLGQGLEFLIYFQGNSAPDKSGLPSDRFSAERTGGSVSTLTIQRTQQEDSAVYLCASSPGLFKVYEQYFGPGTRLTVT.

The CDR3 protein is CASSFRTGLGETQYF. In nucleotides, the CDR3 is TGTGCCAGCAGCTTTCGGACAGGTCTCGGAGAGACCCAGTACTTC. The chain employs TRBV7-9 and TRBJ2-5, with 7 positions matching TRBD1. The CDR3 sequence is 15 residues long. CDR1 and CDR2 from the germline V gene are SEHNR and FQNEAQ (reference sequence). Trimming removed 3 bases from V and 4 bases from J; junction bases left unmatched: 8.

This chain uses TRBV7-2 with TRBJ2-1, with 9 nucleotides matching TRBD2. This CDR3 is built from 15 residues. The V and J ends lost 7 bases and 6 bases, in that order; junction bases with no gene match: 10. The germline gives CDR1 SGHTA, CDR2 FQGNSA. CDR3 in DNA: TGTGCCAGCAACCAAGCGGGGGGTGCCCCCAATGAGCAGTTCTTC. Amino acid sequence: CASNQAGGAPNEQFF.

The chain recombines TRBV6-5 with TRBJ1-2, with D unresolved. Germline CDR1 is MNHEY and CDR2 is SVGAGI. There are 14 residues in the CDR3. V gave up 5 bases and J gave up 0 bases, with 10 bases separating them. CDR3 sequence (DNA): TGTGCCAGCAGTCTAACCACTGCTAACTATGGCTACACCTTC. Encoded protein: CASSLTTANYGYTF.

This chain uses TRBV5-1 with TRBJ2-7; TRBD2 might be the D (5 bases). Germline-derived CDR1 and CDR2 are SGHRS and YFSETQ. This CDR3 spans 15 amino acids. Trimming shortened V by 5 bases and J by 0 bases, and 15 bases separated the two germline ends. The CDR3 DNA follows: TGCGCCAGCAGTATTGTTTCGGGGATCTCCTACGAGCAGTACTTC. It specifies CASSIVSGISYEQYF. Full variable domain (remainder filled in from reference TRBV5-1 and TRBJ2-7): KAGVTQTPRYLIKTRGQQVTLSCSPISGHRSVSWYQQTPGQGLQFLFEYFSETQRNKGNFPGRFSGRQFSNSRSEMNVSTLELGDSALYLCASSIVSGISYEQYFGPGTRLTVT.

The V call is TRBV3-1 (or the pseudogene TRBV3-2), the J call TRBJ1-6; D call uncertain. Trimming cost V 1 base and J 8 bases, with 9 bases left between them. The CDR3 spans 14 residues. Germline V gene lookup returns CDR1 LGHDT and CDR2 YNNKEL (reference sequence). CDR3 loop: CASSQGVADSPLHF. The CDR3, as DNA: TGTGCCAGCAGCCAAGGGGTCGCGGATTCACCCCTCCACTTT.

The chain employs TRBV7-6 and TRBJ2-1, with D hard to call. There are 16 residues in the CDR3. CDR1 is SGHVS, CDR2 FNYEAQ, per germline. V was cut by 2 bases and J by 7 bases, with 18 bases left in between. The DNA of the CDR3 is TGTGCCAGCAGCTTATGGCCGCCCCATGTCGGGAATGAGCAGTTCTTC. Translation: CASSLWPPHVGNEQFF.

The chain uses TRBV4-3 and TRBJ2-7; D is ambiguous. Germline V lookup: CDR1 LGHNA, CDR2 YSLEER. The CDR3 covers 14 residues. The ends were cut back, 1 base at V and 2 bases at J, with 9 bases in the middle. The CDR3 is CASSQVDLPYEQYF. CDR3 sequence (DNA): TGCGCCAGCAGCCAAGTAGACTTACCCTACGAGCAGTACTTC.

The J gene is TRBJ2-5, the V gene TRBV6-6; perhaps TRBD1 as D (6 bases). Trimming took 0 bases from V and 4 from J, leaving 9 bases between them. CDR1 is MNHNY and CDR2 is SVGAGI in the germline V gene (reference sequence). The CDR3 length is 14 residues. In DNA form, the CDR3 reads TGTGCCAGCAGTTACTCGCTAGGGGGAGAGACCCAGTACTTC. Its translation: CASSYSLGGETQYF.

This clone was picked up one time. The chain links TRBV28 to TRBJ2-3; possible D gene TRBD1, 5 bases. The CDR3 totals 16 residues. V was pared by 1 base and J by 0 bases, with 11 bases between. CDR1 is MDHEN and CDR2 is SYDVKM in the germline V gene. As DNA, the CDR3 is TGTGCCAGCAGTTTATCAGGGTTTATGAGCACAGATACGCAGTATTTT. It is translated as CASSLSGFMSTDTQYF.

The V gene is TRBV19, the J gene TRBJ2-7; perhaps TRBD1 as D (6 bases). Germline lookup yields CDR1 LNHDA and CDR2 SQIVND (reference sequence). With 4 bases removed from V and 3 bases from J, the gap between germline ends came to 7 bases. The CDR3 is 12 amino acids. Written as DNA, the CDR3 is TGTGCCAGTAGTACACAGGGCTACGAGCAGTACTTC. It is translated as CASSTQGYEQYF.

This chain uses TRBV11-2 with TRBJ1-5; the match to TRBD1 covers 7 bases. Germline values: CDR1 SGHAT, CDR2 FQNNGV. V lost 8 bases and J lost 4; bases outside the gene matches: 5. The CDR3 extends over 13 amino acids. CDR3 DNA sequence: TGTGCCAGCGGCACACAGGGGAATCAGCCCCAGCATTTT. This codes for CASGTQGNQPQHF.

This chain joins TRBV4-1 and TRBJ1-5, with TRBD1 as a possible D gene (6 bases). The length of the CDR3 is 15 residues. Germline V gene sequence: CDR1 MGHRA, CDR2 YSYEKL. Between the trimmed V and J ends, which lost 0 bases and 4 bases, there was a span of 10 bases. The CDR3 region has the DNA TGCGCCAGCAGCCAAGAGATAGGGGGAAATCAGCCCCAGCATTTT. Translation gives CASSQEIGGNQPQHF.

The table lists this clone with a few counts. This chain connects TRBV12-2 to TRBJ2-1; TRBD1 is the table's D call and was not checked against the DNA. TRBV12-2 is a pseudogene. The CDR3 is 22 residues long. CDR3 region: CASRTPNSTGGPFGVLYNEQFF. Here the CDR3 DNA reads TGTGCAAGTCGCACCCCAAACTCGACAGGGGGCCCCTTCGGGGTGTTATACAATGAGCAGTTCTTC.

The chain recombines TRBV28 with TRBJ2-7; 14 bases line up with TRBD2. CDR1 and CDR2 (germline): MDHEN, SYDVKM. V was pared by 3 bases and J by 7 bases, with 5 bases of the junction left unmatched. CDR3 length equals 15 residues. The CDR3 sequence is CASSFRTSGGREQYF. As DNA, the CDR3 is TGTGCCAGCAGTTTCCGGACTAGCGGGGGGAGGGAGCAGTACTTC.

The rearrangement joins TRBV6-5 to TRBJ1-2; possible D gene TRBD1, 5 bases. CDR3 length: 14 residues. Trimming took off 4 bases at V and 4 bases at J, with 13 bases between the two ends. Germline V gives CDR1 MNHEY, CDR2 SVGAGI. The CDR3 sequence is CASSSSRQSYGYTF. The CDR3 bases are TGTGCCAGCAGTTCCTCTCGACAGTCCTATGGCTACACCTTC.

A remark on this clone: This CDR3 is also generated by other DNA sequences in the sample. The chain employs TRBV7-2 and TRBJ1-2; TRBD1 is a possible D gene (5 bases). Germline V gene sequence: CDR1 SGHTA, CDR2 FQGNSA. The CDR3 totals 13 residues. Deletions cut 4 bases from V and 2 bases from J, with 8 bases between. The CDR3 loop reads CASSSGGNYGYTF. CDR3 DNA sequence: TGTGCCAGCAGCTCCGGGGGGAACTATGGCTACACCTTC.